This T cell receptor beta chain is drawn from a study of identical twins. Germline-derived CDR1 and CDR2 are MNHEY and SMNVEV (reference sequence). V trimming: 6 bases; J trimming: 7 bases; junction bases outside the gene matches: 6. This CDR3 is 13 amino acids long. In TCRdb, the 5' RACE reads were re-called with MiXCR into one record per CDR3 protein. The sample contains 570,000 or so distinct CDR3 sequences, over 8.5% of which appear only once. This clonotype showed up many times. These data also featured in a second study, about yellow fever vaccine responses in identical twins.

The chain is built from TRBV27 and TRBJ1-5; TRBD1 agrees at 7 bases. This sequence originates from a woman younger than 35 in good health. The sample was PBMCs. CDR3 protein: CASRDRAWQPQHF. As DNA, the CDR3 is TGTGCCAGCAGAGACAGGGCCTGGCAGCCCCAGCATTTT.